These 12 T cell receptor beta chains share one sample of origin, sequenced in a study of blood T cells in healthy people across ages. PCR was performed a second time for about 7 to 11 cycles using a sample-barcoded 5' primer and a J-beta primer mix. MiXCR, applied by TCRdb to the 5' RACE reads, yields one record per CDR3 protein. This table holds around 940,000 distinct CDR3 sequences, about 53% found once. Specimen: blood. These receptor sequences come from a woman aged 60-70 years in good health.

This clonotype appeared a few times. The chain has TRBV4-1 and TRBJ2-1, with a tentative D call TRBD1 (6 bases). The CDR3 is 13 residues long. Trimming stripped 1 base from V and 9 bases from J, with 10 bases between. Germline CDR1 and CDR2: MGHRA and YSYEKL. The CDR3 sequence is CASSQVAGVEQFF. The CDR3 bases are TGCGCCAGCAGCCAAGTCGCAGGGGTTGAGCAGTTCTTC.

This clonotype was seen a handful of times. This chain uses TRBV7-9 with TRBJ2-5; a possible D gene is TRBD2 (6 bases). V lost 4 bases, J lost 5 bases, and 11 bases lay in between. Germline V CDR1 and CDR2: SEHNR, FQNEAQ (reference sequence). This CDR3 comprises 13 residues. The CDR3 nucleotides read TGTGCCAGCAGCTCGCGGGACGGGGAGACCCAGTACTTC. Protein sequence: CASSSRDGETQYF.

The chain uses TRBV28 and TRBJ2-1; the D gene could be TRBD1 or TRBD2 (5 bases each). CDR3 size: 19 residues. The germline CDR1 and CDR2 sequences are MDHEN and SYDVKM. The V end was cut by 1 base, the J end by 2 bases, with 21 bases between. In nucleotides, the CDR3 is TGTGCCAGCAGTTTATTCCCCCGCCGCCGGGACGGGACCTACAATGAGCAGTTCTTC. Encoded protein: CASSLFPRRRDGTYNEQFF.

The chain carries TRBV19 and TRBJ2-3, with TRBD1 as a possible D gene (6 bases). The CDR3 extends over 16 amino acids. Germline CDR1 reads LNHDA; CDR2 reads SQIVND (reference sequence). V gave up 6 bases and J gave up 2 bases, with 18 bases separating them. This CDR3 reads CASSPSSGTPTDTQYF. Written as DNA, the CDR3 is TGTGCCAGTAGCCCCAGCTCCGGGACACCCACAGATACGCAGTATTTT.

This clonotype has a handful of counts. The chain's CDR3 is CASSDLSGRAREQYF. DNA of the CDR3: TGCGCCAGCAGCGACCTTAGCGGGAGGGCCCGCGAGCAGTACTTC. V gene TRBV5-1 combines with J gene TRBJ2-7; 11 bases are a match to TRBD2. Germline values: CDR1 SGHRS, CDR2 YFSETQ. J was trimmed by 6 bases and V by 4 bases; bases with no gene match: 9. This CDR3 comprises 15 residues.

A few counts support this clonotype. The rearrangement uses TRBV20-1 and TRBJ1-2; D might be TRBD1 (6 bases). Germline CDR1 DFQATT, CDR2 SNEGSKA (reference sequence). The CDR3 is made up of 12 amino acids. Trimming cost V 2 bases and J 3 bases, with 7 bases left between them. CDR3 sequence (DNA): TGCAGTGCTAGAAGGACAGACTATGGCTACACCTTC. This gives the protein CSARRTDYGYTF.

This rearrangement joins TRBV5-1 to TRBJ2-2; D remains ambiguous. This CDR3 region has 13 residues. The ends were cut back, 5 bases at V and 8 bases at J, with 13 bases in the middle. Germline CDR1 is SGHRS and CDR2 is YFSETQ. The CDR3, as DNA: TGCGCCAGCAGAGGGCTTACGGCGGGGGAGCTGTTTTTT. Its translation is CASRGLTAGELFF.

DNA of the CDR3: TGCGCCAGCAGCCAAGGCGTGGTCTACGAGCAGTACTTC. It codes for CASSQGVVYEQYF. This chain uses TRBV4-1 with TRBJ2-7; D call uncertain. V lost 1 base, J lost 3 bases, and 7 bases lay in between. The CDR3 has 13 amino acids. Per germline, CDR1 MGHRA and CDR2 YSYEKL.

The chain couples TRBV10-1 to TRBJ2-1, with 10 bases identical to TRBD2. The CDR3 is made up of 16 amino acids. V dropped 4 bases and J dropped 7; count of bases not matched to a gene: 10. The germline CDR1 and CDR2 sequences are WNHNN and SYGVQD (reference sequence). The CDR3 DNA is TGCGCCAGCAGTGCCTCACTAGCGGGGACGAGGAATGAGCAGTTCTTC. Amino acid sequence: CASSASLAGTRNEQFF.

This clonotype turned up a few times. The V call is TRBV20-1, the J call TRBJ2-5, with D possibly matching TRBD1 (6 bases). The DNA end favors TRBJ2-7, so the J call may be wrong. Germline CDR1 reads DFQATT; CDR2 reads SNEGSKA (reference sequence). There are 18 residues in the CDR3. CDR3: CSAWSPDSTWLNGNEQYF. The DNA for the CDR3 is TGCAGTGCTTGGAGCCCGGACAGTACGTGGCTTAACGGGAACGAGCAGTACTTC.

The chain carries TRBV7-9 and TRBJ2-2, with D tentatively TRBD2 (6 bases). The ends were cut back, 1 base at V and 6 bases at J, with 15 bases in the middle. The CDR3 runs to 16 residues. Germline-derived CDR1 and CDR2 are SEHNR and FQNEAQ (reference sequence). CDR3 loop: CASSLVAGGVSGELFF. The CDR3 nucleotides read TGTGCCAGCAGCTTAGTGGCCGGGGGTGTTTCCGGGGAGCTGTTTTTT.

The chain is built from TRBV7-2 and TRBJ2-3; D may match TRBD1 or TRBD2 (5 bases each). The CDR3 has 13 amino acids. Germline assignment: CDR1 SGHTA and CDR2 FQGNSA. Trimming removed 5 bases at V and 1 base at J, with 7 bases between. CDR3 in DNA: TGTGCCAGCAGCGGGGACGGCACAGATACGCAGTATTTT. Its translation: CASSGDGTDTQYF.